This entry is about one TCR beta chain. These data come from a study of blood T cell repertoires in COVID-19. CDR3 size: 14 residues. Germline CDR1 reads SGHDT; CDR2 reads YYEEEE. V shed 1 base, J shed 6 bases, and the junction held 5 bases outside the gene matches. Clones were sequenced by immunoSEQ multiplex PCR, and TCRdb holds only the in-frame ones, with some missing. The table shows 250,000 or so clones, with around nine tenths occurring only once. The source material was PBMCs or T cells enriched from blood (not recorded which). This TCR was recovered from a woman aged 40 to 55 who had been exposed to COVID-19. The gene calls are TRBV5-6 and TRBJ2-3; 7 nucleotides align to TRBD2. In DNA, the CDR3 is TGTGCCAGCAGCTTGCCTGGGAGGGGCGATACGCAGTATTTT. This encodes CASSLPGRGDTQYF.